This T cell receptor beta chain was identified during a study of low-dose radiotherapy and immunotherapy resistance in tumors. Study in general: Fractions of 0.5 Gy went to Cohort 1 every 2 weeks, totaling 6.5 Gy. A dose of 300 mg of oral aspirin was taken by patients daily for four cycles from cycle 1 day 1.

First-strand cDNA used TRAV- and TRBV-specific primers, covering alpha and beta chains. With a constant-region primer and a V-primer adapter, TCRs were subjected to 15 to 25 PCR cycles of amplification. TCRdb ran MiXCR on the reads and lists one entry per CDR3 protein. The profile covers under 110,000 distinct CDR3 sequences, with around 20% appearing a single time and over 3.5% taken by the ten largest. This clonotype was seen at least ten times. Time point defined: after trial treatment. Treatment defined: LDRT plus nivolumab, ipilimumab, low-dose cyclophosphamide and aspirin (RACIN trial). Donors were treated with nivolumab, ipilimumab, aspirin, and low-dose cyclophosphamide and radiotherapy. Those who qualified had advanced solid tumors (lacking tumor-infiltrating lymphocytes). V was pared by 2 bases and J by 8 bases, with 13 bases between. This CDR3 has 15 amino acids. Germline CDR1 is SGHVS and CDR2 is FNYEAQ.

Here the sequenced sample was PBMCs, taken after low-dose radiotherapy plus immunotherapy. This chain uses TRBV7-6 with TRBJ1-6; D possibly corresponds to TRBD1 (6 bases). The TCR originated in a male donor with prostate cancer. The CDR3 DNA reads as TGTGCCAGCAGCTTAACAGGGAATGTTGATTCACCCCTCCACTTT. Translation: CASSLTGNVDSPLHF.